The clone carrying this T cell receptor beta chain was detected a few times. The CDR3 loop spans 16 amino acids. V was clipped by 5 bases and J by 2 bases; unmatched bases: 8. Germline V gives CDR1 LGHDT, CDR2 YNNKEL (reference sequence). The data belong to a study of T-cell memory formation after mild COVID-19. A single record per CDR3 protein comes from TCRdb applying MiXCR to the 5' RACE reads. The sample holds 250,000 to 400,000 distinct CDR3 sequences, 13% to 15% seen once. The source is a man younger than 30 who had mild COVID-19 (a few samples of this study predate the infection). Cell type and time point are not known. Sequencing used PBMCs or a T cell subset sorted from them (not recorded which). The chain recombines TRBV3-1 with TRBJ2-3, with 9 positions matching TRBD2. This CDR3 is CASSSLAGVLTDTQYF. The CDR3 DNA sequence: TGTGCCAGCAGCTCCTTAGCGGGGGTCCTCACAGATACGCAGTATTTT.